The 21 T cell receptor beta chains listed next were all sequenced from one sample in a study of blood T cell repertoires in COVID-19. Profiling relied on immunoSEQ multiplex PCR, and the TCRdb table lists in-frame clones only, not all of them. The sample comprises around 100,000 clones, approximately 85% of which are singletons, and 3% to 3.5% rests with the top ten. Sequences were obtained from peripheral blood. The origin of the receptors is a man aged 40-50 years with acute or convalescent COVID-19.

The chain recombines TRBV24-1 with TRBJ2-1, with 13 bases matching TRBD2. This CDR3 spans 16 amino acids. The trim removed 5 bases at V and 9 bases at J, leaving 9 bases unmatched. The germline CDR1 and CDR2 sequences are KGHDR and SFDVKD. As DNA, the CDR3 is TGTGCCACCAGTGGCGCAGGACTAGCGGGGGCCGGTGAGCAGTTCTTC. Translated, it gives CATSGAGLAGAGEQFF.

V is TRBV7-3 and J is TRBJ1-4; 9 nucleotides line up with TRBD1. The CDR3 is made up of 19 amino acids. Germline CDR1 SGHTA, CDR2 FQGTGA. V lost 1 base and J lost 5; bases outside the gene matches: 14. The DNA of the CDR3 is TGTGCCAGCAGCTTAAGCTTGTTCGGGACAGGGCCATTGAATGAAAAACTGTTTTTT. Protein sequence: CASSLSLFGTGPLNEKLFF.

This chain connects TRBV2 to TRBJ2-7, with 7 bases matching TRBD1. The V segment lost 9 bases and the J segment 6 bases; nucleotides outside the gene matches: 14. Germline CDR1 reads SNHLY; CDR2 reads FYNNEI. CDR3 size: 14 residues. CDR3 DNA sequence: TGTGCCAGTGAGAACAGGGGTTCAACACGCGAGCAGTACTTC. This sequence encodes CASENRGSTREQYF.

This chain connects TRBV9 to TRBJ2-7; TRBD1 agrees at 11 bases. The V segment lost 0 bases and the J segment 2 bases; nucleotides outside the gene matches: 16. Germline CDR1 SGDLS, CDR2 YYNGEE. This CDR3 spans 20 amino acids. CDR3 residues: CASSVVPGQGAQIPTYEQYF. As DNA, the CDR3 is TGTGCCAGCAGCGTAGTCCCAGGACAGGGGGCGCAGATTCCGACCTACGAGCAGTACTTC.

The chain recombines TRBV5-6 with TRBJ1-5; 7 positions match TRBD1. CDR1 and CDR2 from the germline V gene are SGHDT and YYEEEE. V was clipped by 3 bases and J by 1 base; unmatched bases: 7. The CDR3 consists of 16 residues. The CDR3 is CASSSRMGQSNQPQHF. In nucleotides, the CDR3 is TGTGCCAGCAGCTCCAGAATGGGACAGAGCAATCAGCCCCAGCATTTT.

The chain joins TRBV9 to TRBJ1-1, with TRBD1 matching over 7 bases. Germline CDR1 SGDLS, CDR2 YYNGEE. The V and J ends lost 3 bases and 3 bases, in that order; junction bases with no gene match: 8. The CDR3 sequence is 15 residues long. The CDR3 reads CASSARTGRDTEAFF. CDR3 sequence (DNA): TGTGCCAGCAGCGCCAGGACAGGAAGGGACACTGAAGCTTTCTTT. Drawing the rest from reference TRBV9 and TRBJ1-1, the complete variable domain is DSGVTQTPKHLITATGQRVTLRCSPRSGDLSVYWYQQSLDQGLQFLIQYYNGEERAKGNILERFSAQQFPDLHSELNLSSLELGDSALYFCASSARTGRDTEAFFGQGTRLTVV.

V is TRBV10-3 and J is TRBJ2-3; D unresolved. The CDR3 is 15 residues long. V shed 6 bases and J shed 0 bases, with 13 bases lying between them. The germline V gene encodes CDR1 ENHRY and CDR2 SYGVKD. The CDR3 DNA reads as TGTGCCATCAGGCCCTCGAGCGCTAGCACAGATACGCAGTATTTT. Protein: CAIRPSSASTDTQYF.

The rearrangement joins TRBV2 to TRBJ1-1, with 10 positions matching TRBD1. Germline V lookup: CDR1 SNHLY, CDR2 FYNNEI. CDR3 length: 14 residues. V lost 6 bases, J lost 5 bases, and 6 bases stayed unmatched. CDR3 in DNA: TGTGCCAGCAGCGCCGGGACAGGGGTTACTGAAGCTTTCTTT. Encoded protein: CASSAGTGVTEAFF.

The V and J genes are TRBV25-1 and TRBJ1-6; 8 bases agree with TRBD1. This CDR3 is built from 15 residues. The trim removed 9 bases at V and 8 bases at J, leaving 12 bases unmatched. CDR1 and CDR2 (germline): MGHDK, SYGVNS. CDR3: CARCGPSGGHSPLHF. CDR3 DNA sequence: TGTGCCAGGTGCGGACCTTCAGGGGGCCATTCACCCCTCCACTTT.

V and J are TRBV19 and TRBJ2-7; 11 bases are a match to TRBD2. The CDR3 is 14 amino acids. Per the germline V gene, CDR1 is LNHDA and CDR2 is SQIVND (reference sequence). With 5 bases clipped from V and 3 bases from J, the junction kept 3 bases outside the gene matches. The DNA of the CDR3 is TGTGCCAGTAGTTCTAGCGGGGGGTACTACGAGCAGTACTTC. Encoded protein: CASSSSGGYYEQYF. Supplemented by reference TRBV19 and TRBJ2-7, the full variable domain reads DGGITQSPKYLFRKEGQNVTLSCEQNLNHDAMYWYRQDPGQGLRLIYYSQIVNDFQKGDIAEGYSVSREKKESFPLTVTSAQKNPTAFYLCASSSSGGYYEQYFGPGTRLTVT.

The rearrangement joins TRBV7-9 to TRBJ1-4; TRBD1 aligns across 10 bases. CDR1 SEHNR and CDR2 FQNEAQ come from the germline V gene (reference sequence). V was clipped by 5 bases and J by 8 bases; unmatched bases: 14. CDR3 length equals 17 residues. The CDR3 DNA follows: TGTGCCAGCAGCCCCGCTTGGGACAGGGGTTCGTGGGAAAAACTGTTTTTT. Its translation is CASSPAWDRGSWEKLFF.

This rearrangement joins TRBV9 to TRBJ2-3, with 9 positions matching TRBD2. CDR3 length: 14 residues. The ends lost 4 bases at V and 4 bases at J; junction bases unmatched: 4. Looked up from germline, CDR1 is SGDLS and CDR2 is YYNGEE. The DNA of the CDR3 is TGTGCCAGCAGCAGGACTAGCGTGGCAGATACGCAGTATTTT. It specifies CASSRTSVADTQYF.

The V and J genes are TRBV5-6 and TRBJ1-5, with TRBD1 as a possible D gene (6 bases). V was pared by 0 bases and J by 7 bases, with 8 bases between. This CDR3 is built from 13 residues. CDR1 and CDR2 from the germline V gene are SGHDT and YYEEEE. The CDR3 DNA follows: TGTGCCAGCAGCTTGGGAGGGGGACAGCCCCAGCATTTT. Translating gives CASSLGGGQPQHF.

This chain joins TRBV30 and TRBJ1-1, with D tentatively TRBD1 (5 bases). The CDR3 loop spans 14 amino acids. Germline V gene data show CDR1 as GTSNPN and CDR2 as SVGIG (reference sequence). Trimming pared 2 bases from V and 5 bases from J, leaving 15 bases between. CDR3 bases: TGTGCCTGGAGTTCTTTTAGGGGTCGGACTGAAGCTTTCTTT. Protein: CAWSSFRGRTEAFF.

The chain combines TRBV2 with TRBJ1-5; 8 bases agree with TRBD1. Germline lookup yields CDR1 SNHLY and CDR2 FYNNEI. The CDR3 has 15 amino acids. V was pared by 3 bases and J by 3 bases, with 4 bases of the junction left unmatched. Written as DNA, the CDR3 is TGTGCCAGCAGTGAGGTGACAGGGGCCAATCAGCCCCAGCATTTT. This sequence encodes CASSEVTGANQPQHF.

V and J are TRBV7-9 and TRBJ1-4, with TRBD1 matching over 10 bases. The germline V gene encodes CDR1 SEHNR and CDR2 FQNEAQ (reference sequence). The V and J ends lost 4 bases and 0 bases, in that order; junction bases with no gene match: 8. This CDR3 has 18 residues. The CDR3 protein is CASSYGGQGYATNEKLFF. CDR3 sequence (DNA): TGTGCCAGCAGCTATGGGGGACAGGGGTATGCAACTAATGAAAAACTGTTTTTT.

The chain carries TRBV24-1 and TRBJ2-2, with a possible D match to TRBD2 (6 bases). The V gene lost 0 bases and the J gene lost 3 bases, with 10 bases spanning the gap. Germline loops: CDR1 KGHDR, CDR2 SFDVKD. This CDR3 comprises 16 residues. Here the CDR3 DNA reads TGTGCCACCAGTGATTTGTGGGACTCAGACACCGGGGAGCTGTTTTTT. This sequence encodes CATSDLWDSDTGELFF.

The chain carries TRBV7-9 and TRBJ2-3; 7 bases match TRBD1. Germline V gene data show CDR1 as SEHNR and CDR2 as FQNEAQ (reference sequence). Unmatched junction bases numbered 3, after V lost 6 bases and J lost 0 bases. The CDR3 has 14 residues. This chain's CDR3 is CASSWDSSTDTQYF. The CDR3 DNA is TGTGCCAGCAGTTGGGACAGTAGCACAGATACGCAGTATTTT.

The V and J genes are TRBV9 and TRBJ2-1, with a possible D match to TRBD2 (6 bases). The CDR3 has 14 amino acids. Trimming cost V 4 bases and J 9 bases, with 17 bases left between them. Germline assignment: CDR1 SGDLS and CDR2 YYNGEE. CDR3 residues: CASSLFEGGAEQFF. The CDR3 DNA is TGTGCCAGCAGCCTATTCGAGGGCGGGGCTGAGCAGTTCTTC.

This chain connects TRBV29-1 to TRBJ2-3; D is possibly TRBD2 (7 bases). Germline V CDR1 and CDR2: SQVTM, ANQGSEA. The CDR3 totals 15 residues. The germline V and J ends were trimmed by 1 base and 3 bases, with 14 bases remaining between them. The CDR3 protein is CSVEAAGAGTDTQYF. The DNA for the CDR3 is TGCAGCGTTGAAGCGGCGGGGGCGGGAACAGATACGCAGTATTTT.

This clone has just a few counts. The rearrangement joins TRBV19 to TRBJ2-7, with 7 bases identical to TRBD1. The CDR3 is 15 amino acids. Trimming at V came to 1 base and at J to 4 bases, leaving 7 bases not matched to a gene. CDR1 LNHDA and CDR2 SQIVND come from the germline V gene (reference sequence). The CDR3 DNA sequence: TGTGCCAGTAGTATAGCCCCACAGGGGCAATACGAGCAGTACTTC. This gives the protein CASSIAPQGQYEQYF.